The rows below give T cell receptor beta chains drawn from one sample of a study of T-cell memory formation after mild COVID-19. TCRdb processed the 5' RACE reads anew with MiXCR; each CDR3 protein has one entry. The table lists roughly 620,000 distinct CDR3 sequences, about 20% of them singletons. The sequenced sample consisted of PBMCs or a T cell subset sorted from them (not recorded which). These receptors all come from an adult woman who had mild COVID-19 (a few samples of this study predate the infection). Cell type and time point are not known. The CDR3 runs from the conserved cysteine through the conserved F or W. Each record gives: clone size, J gene, V gene, D gene, CDR3 length, CDR3 DNA, CDR3 protein. D genes are given only for firm matches. Size is omitted from some rows. Given values are once, few, many or a class for expanded clones.

NA,TRBJ1-5,TRBV11-2,TRBD1,14,TGTGCCAGCAGCCCTGCAGGGGGGAAGCAGCCCCAGCATTTT,CASSPAGGKQPQHF
few,TRBJ2-6,TRBV5-6,NA,15,TGTGCCAGCAGCCCTCGGGGAACTGGGGCCAACGTCCTGACTTTC,CASSPRGTGANVLTF
few,TRBJ2-1,TRBV3-1,TRBD1,15,TGTGCCAGCAGCCAAGACCTGACAGGGAGCGATGAGCAGTTCTTC,CASSQDLTGSDEQFF
NA,TRBJ2-1,TRBV24-1,NA,13,TGTGCCACACAATCCCTTACCTACAATGAGCAGTTCTTC,CATQSLTYNEQFF
NA,TRBJ2-2,TRBV29-1,NA,13,TGCAGCGCCCTTGTCCCTGGGCCGGGGGAGCTGTTTTTT,CSALVPGPGELFF
NA,TRBJ2-1,TRBV12-3/TRBV12-4,TRBD2,17,TGTGCCAGCAGTTTAAGGACCAGCGGGAGGGCCGGTAATGAGCAGTTCTTC,CASSLRTSGRAGNEQFF
NA,TRBJ1-2,TRBV7-9,NA,15,TGTGCCAGCAGCTTAGTTCGGGGCTCCGGCTATGGCTACACCTTC,CASSLVRGSGYGYTF
NA,TRBJ1-2,TRBV6-2/TRBV6-3,NA,13,TGTGCCAGCGCTACCGGGAGGTCGGCAGGCTACACCTTC,CASATGRSAGYTF
few,TRBJ2-7,TRBV4-3,TRBD1,16,TGCGCCAGCAGCCAAGAAGGGTCGGACAGGGGCTACGAGCAGTACTTC,CASSQEGSDRGYEQYF
few,TRBJ2-5,TRBV12-3/TRBV12-4,NA,16,TGTGCCAGCAGTGTCTCTCTCGCGATGATGATAGAGACCCAGTACTTC,CASSVSLAMMIETQYF
few,TRBJ2-2,TRBV12-3/TRBV12-4,NA,14,TGTGCCAGCAGTTTAGAGGGTACGGCCGGGGAGCTGTTTTTT,CASSLEGTAGELFF
NA,TRBJ2-7,TRBV7-6,NA,15,TGTGCCAGCAGCTTAGGGACTCCGAGCTCCTACGAGCAGTACTTC,CASSLGTPSSYEQYF